Listed below are T cell receptor beta chains from one sample, sequenced in a study of long-term antiretroviral therapy in people with HIV. The assay was immunoSEQ multiplex PCR, and TCRdb's table has in-frame clones only and misses some. The sample has 15,000 to 20,000 clones, approximately 83% seen once. This sample comprised unsorted PBMCs, obtained 0.5 years before starting antiretroviral therapy. Receptors were obtained from a man younger than 35 with HIV. CDR3s include the opening cysteine and the closing phenylalanine or tryptophan. The D gene is left open where the match is weak. Not every row has a clone size; where given, it reads once, few, many or a size class.

v_gene	abundance	j_gene	d_gene	CDR3nt	CDR3aa
TRBV27	-	TRBJ1-1	TRBD1	TGTGCCAGCACCGATGGACAGGCCTTTGAAGCTTTCTTT	CASTDGQAFEAFF
TRBV19	few	TRBJ1-5	-	TGTGCCAGTAGTCCCCGAGGGGGGTACCAGCCCCAGCATTTT	CASSPRGGYQPQHF
TRBV7-9	few	TRBJ2-5	TRBD1	TGTGCCAGCAGCCCACCTACTGGACAGGGATTCGAGAGTGAGACCCAGTACTTC	CASSPPTGQGFESETQYF
TRBV6-6	-	TRBJ2-3	-	TGTGCCAGCAGTTATCGAGATACGCAGTATTTT	CASSYRDTQYF
TRBV5-6	-	TRBJ2-5	TRBD2	TGTGCCAGCAGCTTCATGACTAGCGGGCAAGAGACCCAGTACTTC	CASSFMTSGQETQYF
TRBV7-9	-	TRBJ1-2	-	TGTGCCAGCAGCTTAGATAGGGACCGCCTCGAGGGCTACACCTTC	CASSLDRDRLEGYTF
TRBV6-5	-	TRBJ2-2	-	TGTGCCAGCAGTTACAACGTTAACAGGGAGACCGGGGAGCTGTTTTTT	CASSYNVNRETGELFF
TRBV5-4	-	TRBJ2-1	-	TGTGCCAGCAGCTTGGGTCGAGCCACTGAGCAGTTCTTC	CASSLGRATEQFF
TRBV4-3	-	TRBJ2-3	TRBD2	TGCGCCAGCAGCCAGGATCGTAGCGGGAACCGAATAAATACGCAGTATTTT	CASSQDRSGNRINTQYF
TRBV19	-	TRBJ2-7	TRBD1	TGTGCCAGTAGTATAGAGGGGACAGGGTCTTACGAGCAGTACTTC	CASSIEGTGSYEQYF
TRBV13	-	TRBJ2-7	TRBD2	TGTGCCAGCAGCCACCGACAGGCGGGAGGCTCCTACGAGCAGTACTTC	CASSHRQAGGSYEQYF
TRBV9	-	TRBJ1-1	-	TGTGCCAGCAGCGTAGGGGGGTTTACTGAAGCTTTCTTT	CASSVGGFTEAFF
TRBV19	-	TRBJ2-7	-	TGTGCCAGTAGTATTCGGGACTCCTACGAGCAGTACTTC	CASSIRDSYEQYF
TRBV5-6	-	TRBJ2-1	TRBD1	TGTGCCAGCAGCCCCGGGCCGGGACAGTATAATGAGCAGTTCTTC	CASSPGPGQYNEQFF
TRBV19	-	TRBJ1-1	-	TGTGCCAGTAGTATAAGGAACTTACCTGAAGCTTTCTTT	CASSIRNLPEAFF
TRBV5-1	-	TRBJ2-2	-	TGCGCCAGTAGACAAAACACCGGGGAGCTGTTTTTT	CASRQNTGELFF
TRBV19	-	TRBJ2-5	-	TGTGCCAGCCGCCTTTCGGGAGACGGAAAAGAGACCCAGTACTTC	CASRLSGDGKETQYF
TRBV11-2	-	TRBJ2-1	-	TGTGCCAGCAGCTTGATGGGGGATTACAATGAGCAGTTCTTC	CASSLMGDYNEQFF
TRBV5-1	-	TRBJ2-7	TRBD1	TGCGCCAGCAGACCCGGGACAGGGGCCTACGAGCAGTACTTC	CASRPGTGAYEQYF
TRBV4-3	-	TRBJ2-1	-	TGCGCCAGCAGCCAAGGCGGCCTAAGATACAATGAGCAGTTCTTC	CASSQGGLRYNEQFF
TRBV27	-	TRBJ2-7	-	TGTGCCAGCAGTTTAGGCGCCCGGTCAAGAGACGAGCAGTACTTC	CASSLGARSRDEQYF
TRBV7-9	-	TRBJ1-3	-	TGTGCCAGCAGCCATACTGCTGACCCCGCTGGAAACACCATATATTTT	CASSHTADPAGNTIYF
TRBV19	-	TRBJ1-1	-	TGTGCCAGTAGCGAGCAGAACACTGAAGCTTTCTTT	CASSEQNTEAFF
TRBV27	-	TRBJ2-5	-	TGTGCCAGCAGTTCCATAGTCTCTGAAAAAGAGACCCAGTACTTC	CASSSIVSEKETQYF
TRBV10-3	-	TRBJ2-3	TRBD2	TGTGCCATCAGTGAAGTCGGCGGGGGGCCAGATACGCAGTATTTT	CAISEVGGGPDTQYF
TRBV27	-	TRBJ1-5	-	TGTGCCAGCAGTTCCGACGGGGGTGAGAATCAGCCCCAGCATTTT	CASSSDGGENQPQHF
TRBV5-1	-	TRBJ2-7	-	TGCGCCAGCAGCTTGGTTGGGGCAGGGCTGGACGAGCAGTACTTC	CASSLVGAGLDEQYF
TRBV14	-	TRBJ2-1	-	TGTGCCAGCAGCCAAGATCCGGGCCAGGGCGACAATGAGCAGTTCTTC	CASSQDPGQGDNEQFF
TRBV6-5	once	TRBJ1-2	-	TGTGCCAGCACCCCTGACGGTAACTATGGCTACACCTTC	CASTPDGNYGYTF
TRBV27	once	TRBJ2-7	TRBD2	TGTGCCAGCCGAGAGGGAGCGGGAGTCTACGAGCAGTACTTC	CASREGAGVYEQYF
TRBV25-1	-	TRBJ2-2	-	TGTGCCAGCAGTGTTGAAACCGGGGAGCTGTTTTTT	CASSVETGELFF
TRBV7-9	large	TRBJ2-7	TRBD1	TGTGCCAGCACCTTAGGGGGCTTCTACGAGCAGTACTTC	CASTLGGFYEQYF
TRBV18	-	TRBJ1-4	-	TGTGCCAGCTCACCAGGGGGGGGAGATGAAAAACTGTTTTTT	CASSPGGGDEKLFF
TRBV15	-	TRBJ1-5	-	TGTGCCACCAGCGTGACAGTTAGCAATCAGCCCCAGCATTTT	CATSVTVSNQPQHF
TRBV12-1	few	TRBJ2-1	-	TGTGCCAGCAGCTTTGCGGCGGAGAGGGGGAGCTCCTACAATGAGCAGTTCTTC	CASSFAAERGSSYNEQFF
TRBV19	once	TRBJ1-5	-	TGTGCCAGTAGTATAGATGGAGGGGAGCATCAGCCCCAGCATTTT	CASSIDGGEHQPQHF
TRBV7-9	-	TRBJ2-1	TRBD1	TGTGCCAGCAGCTTAGATGGGCGGACAGGAAGCTCCTACAATGAGCAGTTCTTC	CASSLDGRTGSSYNEQFF
TRBV5-6	-	TRBJ2-3	TRBD2	TGTGCCAGCAGCAGCGGGGCCCGGGGACTAGTGACATTCCCCGATACGCAGTATTTT	CASSSGARGLVTFPDTQYF
TRBV19	-	TRBJ2-1	TRBD2	TGTGCCAGTAGTGGGGCGGGGGGCGATGAGCAGTTCTTC	CASSGAGGDEQFF
TRBV10-3	-	TRBJ1-1	TRBD1	TGTGCCATCAGTGAACCCTTAACAGGGGGCGGCACTGAAGCTTTCTTT	CAISEPLTGGGTEAFF
TRBV28	-	TRBJ1-2	TRBD1	TGTGCCAGCAGTCCAGGGGGACAGGGCGACTATGGCTACACCTTC	CASSPGGQGDYGYTF